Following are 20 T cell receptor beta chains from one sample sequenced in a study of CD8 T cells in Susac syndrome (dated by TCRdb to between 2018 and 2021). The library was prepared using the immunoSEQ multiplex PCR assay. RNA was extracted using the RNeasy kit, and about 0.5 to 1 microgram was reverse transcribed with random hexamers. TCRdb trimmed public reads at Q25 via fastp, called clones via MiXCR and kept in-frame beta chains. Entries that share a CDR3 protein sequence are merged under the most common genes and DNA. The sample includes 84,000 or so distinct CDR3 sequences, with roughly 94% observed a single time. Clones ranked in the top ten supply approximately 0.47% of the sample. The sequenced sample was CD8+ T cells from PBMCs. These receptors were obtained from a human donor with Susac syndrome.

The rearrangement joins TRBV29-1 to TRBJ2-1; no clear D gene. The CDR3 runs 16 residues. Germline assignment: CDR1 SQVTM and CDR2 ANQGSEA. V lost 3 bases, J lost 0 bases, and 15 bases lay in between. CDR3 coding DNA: TGCAGCGTTGATTTACCGGGTTCTAGCTCCTACAATGAGCAGTTCTTC. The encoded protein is CSVDLPGSSSYNEQFF.

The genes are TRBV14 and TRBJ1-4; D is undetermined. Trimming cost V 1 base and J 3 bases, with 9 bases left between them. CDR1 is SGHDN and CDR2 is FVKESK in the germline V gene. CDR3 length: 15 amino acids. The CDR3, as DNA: TGTGCCAGCAGCCAAGTTAGTGTGCCTAATGAAAAACTGTTTTTT. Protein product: CASSQVSVPNEKLFF.

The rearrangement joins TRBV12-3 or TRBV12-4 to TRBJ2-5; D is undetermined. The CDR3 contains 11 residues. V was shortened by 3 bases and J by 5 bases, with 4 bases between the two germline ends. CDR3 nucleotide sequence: TGTGCCAGCAGTTTTGACGAGACCCAGTACTTC. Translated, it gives CASSFDETQYF.

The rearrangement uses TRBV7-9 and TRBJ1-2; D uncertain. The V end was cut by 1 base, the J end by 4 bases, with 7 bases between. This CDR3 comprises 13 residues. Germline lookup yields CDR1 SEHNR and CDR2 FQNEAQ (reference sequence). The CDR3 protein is CASSLVAFYGYTF. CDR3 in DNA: TGTGCCAGCAGCTTAGTAGCATTCTATGGCTACACCTTC.

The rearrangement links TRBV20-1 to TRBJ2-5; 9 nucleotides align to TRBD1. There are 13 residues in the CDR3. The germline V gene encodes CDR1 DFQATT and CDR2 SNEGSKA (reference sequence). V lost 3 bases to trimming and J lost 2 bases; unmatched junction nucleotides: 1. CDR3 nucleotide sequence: TGCAGTGCTAGGGACAGGGGACAAGAGACCCAGTACTTC. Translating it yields CSARDRGQETQYF.

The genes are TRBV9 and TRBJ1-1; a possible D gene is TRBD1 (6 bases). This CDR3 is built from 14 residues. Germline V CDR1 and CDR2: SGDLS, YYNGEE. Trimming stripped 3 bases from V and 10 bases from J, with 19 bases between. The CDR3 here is CASSGPDRTLGAFF. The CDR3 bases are TGTGCCAGCAGCGGCCCGGACAGAACGCTTGGAGCTTTCTTT.

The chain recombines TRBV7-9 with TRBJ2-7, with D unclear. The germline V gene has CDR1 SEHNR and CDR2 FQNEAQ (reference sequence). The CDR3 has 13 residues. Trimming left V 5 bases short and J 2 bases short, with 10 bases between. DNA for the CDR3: TGTGCCAGCAGCCCCCGTGATACCTACGAGCAGTACTTC. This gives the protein CASSPRDTYEQYF.

The CDR3: CASGQAFYGYTF. Written as DNA, the CDR3 is TGTGCTAGTGGACAGGCTTTCTATGGCTACACCTTC. The chain carries TRBV12-5 and TRBJ1-2; a weak D match, TRBD1 (5 bases). Trimming took 6 bases from V and 4 from J, leaving 9 bases between them. CDR1 is LGHNT and CDR2 is FRNRAP in the germline V gene. This CDR3 comprises 12 residues.

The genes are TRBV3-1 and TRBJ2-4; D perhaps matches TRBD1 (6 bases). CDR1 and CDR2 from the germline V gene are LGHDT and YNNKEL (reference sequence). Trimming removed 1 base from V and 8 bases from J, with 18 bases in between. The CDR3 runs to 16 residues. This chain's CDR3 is CASSQGKVGATDIQYF. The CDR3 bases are TGTGCCAGCAGCCAAGGAAAGGTGGGGGCGACAGACATTCAGTACTTC. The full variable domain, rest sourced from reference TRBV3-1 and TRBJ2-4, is DTAVSQTPKYLVTQMGNDKSIKCEQNLGHDTMYWYKQDSKKFLKIMFSYNNKELIINETVPNRFSPKSPDKAHLNLHINSLELGDSAVYFCASSQGKVGATDIQYFGAGTRLSVL.

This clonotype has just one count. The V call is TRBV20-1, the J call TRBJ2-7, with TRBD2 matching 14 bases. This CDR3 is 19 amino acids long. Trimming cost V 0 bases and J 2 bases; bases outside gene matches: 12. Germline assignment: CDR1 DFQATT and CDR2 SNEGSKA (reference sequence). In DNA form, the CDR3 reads TGCAGTGCTAGAGATGCGATGGGACTAGCGGGAGACCATCCCTACGAGCAGTACTTC. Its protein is CSARDAMGLAGDHPYEQYF.

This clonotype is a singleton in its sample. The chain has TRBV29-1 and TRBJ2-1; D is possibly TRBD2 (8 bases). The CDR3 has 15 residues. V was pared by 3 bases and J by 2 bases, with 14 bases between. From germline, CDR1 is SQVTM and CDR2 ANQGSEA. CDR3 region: CSVDFGRGPYNEQFF. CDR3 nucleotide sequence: TGCAGCGTTGATTTCGGGAGGGGGCCCTACAATGAGCAGTTCTTC.

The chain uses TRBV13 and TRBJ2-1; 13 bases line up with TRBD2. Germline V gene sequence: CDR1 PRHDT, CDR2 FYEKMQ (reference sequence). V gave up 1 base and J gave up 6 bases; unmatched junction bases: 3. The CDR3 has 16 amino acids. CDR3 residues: CASSLEGTSGVNEQFF. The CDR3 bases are TGTGCCAGCAGCTTAGAGGGGACTAGCGGGGTCAATGAGCAGTTCTTC. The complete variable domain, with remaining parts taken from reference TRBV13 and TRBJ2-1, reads AAGVIQSPRHLIKEKRETATLKCYPIPRHDTVYWYQQGPGQDPQFLISFYEKMQSDKGSIPDRFSAQQFSDYHSELNMSSLELGDSALYFCASSLEGTSGVNEQFFGPGTRLTVL.

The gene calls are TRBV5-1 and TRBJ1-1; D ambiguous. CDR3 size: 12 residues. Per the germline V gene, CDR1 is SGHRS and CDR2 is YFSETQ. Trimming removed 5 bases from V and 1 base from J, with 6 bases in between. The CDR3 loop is CASSSPNTEAFF. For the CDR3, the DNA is TGCGCCAGCAGTTCACCGAACACTGAAGCTTTCTTT.

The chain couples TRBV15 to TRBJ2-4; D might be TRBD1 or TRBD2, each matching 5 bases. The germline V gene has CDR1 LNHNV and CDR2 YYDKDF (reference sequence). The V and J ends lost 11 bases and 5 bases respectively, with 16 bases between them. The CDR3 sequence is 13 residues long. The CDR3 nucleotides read TGTGCCGTCCGGGGCCTGAGAGAAAACATTCAGTACTTC. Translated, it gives CAVRGLRENIQYF.

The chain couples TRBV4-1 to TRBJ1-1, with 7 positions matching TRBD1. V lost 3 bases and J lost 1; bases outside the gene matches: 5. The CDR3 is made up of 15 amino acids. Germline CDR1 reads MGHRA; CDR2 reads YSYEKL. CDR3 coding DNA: TGCGCCAGCAGCCACGAGACAGGGACGAACACTGAAGCTTTCTTT. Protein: CASSHETGTNTEAFF.

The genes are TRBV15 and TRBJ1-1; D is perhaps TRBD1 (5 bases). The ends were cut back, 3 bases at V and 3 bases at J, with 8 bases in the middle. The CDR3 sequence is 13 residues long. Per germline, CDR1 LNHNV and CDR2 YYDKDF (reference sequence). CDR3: CATSSGGDTEAFF. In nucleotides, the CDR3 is TGTGCCACCAGCAGCGGGGGTGACACTGAAGCTTTCTTT.

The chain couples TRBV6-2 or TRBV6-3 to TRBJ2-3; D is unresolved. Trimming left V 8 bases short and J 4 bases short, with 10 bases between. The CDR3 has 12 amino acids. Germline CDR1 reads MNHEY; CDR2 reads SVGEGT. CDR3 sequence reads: CASSEPADTQYF. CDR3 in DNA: TGTGCCAGCTCTGAGCCTGCAGATACGCAGTATTTT.

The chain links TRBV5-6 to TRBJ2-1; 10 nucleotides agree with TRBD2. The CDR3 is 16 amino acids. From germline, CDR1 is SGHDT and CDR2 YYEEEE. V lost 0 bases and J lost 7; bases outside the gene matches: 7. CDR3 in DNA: TGTGCCAGCAGCTTGGACGGACTAGCGGCCGATAATGAGCAGTTCTTC. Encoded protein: CASSLDGLAADNEQFF.

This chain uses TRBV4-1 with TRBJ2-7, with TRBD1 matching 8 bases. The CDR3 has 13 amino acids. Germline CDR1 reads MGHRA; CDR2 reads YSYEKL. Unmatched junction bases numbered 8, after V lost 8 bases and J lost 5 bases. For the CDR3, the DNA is TGCGCCAGCGGACGGACAGGGCAACACGAGCAGTACTTC. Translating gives CASGRTGQHEQYF.

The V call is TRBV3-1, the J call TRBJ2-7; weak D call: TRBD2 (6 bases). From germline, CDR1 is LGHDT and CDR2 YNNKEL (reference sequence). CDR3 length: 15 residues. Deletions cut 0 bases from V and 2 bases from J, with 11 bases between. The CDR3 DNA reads TGTGCCAGCAGCCAAGATCTAGCGTATACCTACGAGCAGTACTTC. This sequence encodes CASSQDLAYTYEQYF.